Given below is one T cell receptor beta chain in context. Antigen: not known. Recipients boosted at about 4 weeks or about 12 weeks are pooled. These data originate in a study of T cell responses to AZD1222 COVID-19 vaccine. Assay: immunoSEQ multiplex PCR; the TCRdb copy retains only in-frame clones and omits some. The repertoire consists of 110,000 to 150,000 clones, with over 80% occurring once and the leading ten covering roughly 3.5%. Study observations and caveats: Of the AZD1222 recipients, only 5 to 7 were seropositive at baseline. Scientists sampled the repertoires only once the peak T cell response had passed.

The germline V gene has CDR1 SGHKS and CDR2 YYEKEE (reference sequence). The V segment lost 5 bases and the J segment 0 bases; nucleotides outside the gene matches: 9. CDR3 length: 16 amino acids. The sequence was obtained from an adult who received the AZD1222 COVID-19 vaccine. This sequence joins TRBV5-5 and TRBJ2-3, with 7 bases lining up with TRBD2. This material consisted of peripheral blood, taken 28 days after the second AZD1222 dose. CDR3 sequence reads: CASRRTPAGSTDTQYF. CDR3 DNA sequence: TGTGCCAGCAGGAGAACACCAGCGGGGAGCACAGATACGCAGTATTTT.